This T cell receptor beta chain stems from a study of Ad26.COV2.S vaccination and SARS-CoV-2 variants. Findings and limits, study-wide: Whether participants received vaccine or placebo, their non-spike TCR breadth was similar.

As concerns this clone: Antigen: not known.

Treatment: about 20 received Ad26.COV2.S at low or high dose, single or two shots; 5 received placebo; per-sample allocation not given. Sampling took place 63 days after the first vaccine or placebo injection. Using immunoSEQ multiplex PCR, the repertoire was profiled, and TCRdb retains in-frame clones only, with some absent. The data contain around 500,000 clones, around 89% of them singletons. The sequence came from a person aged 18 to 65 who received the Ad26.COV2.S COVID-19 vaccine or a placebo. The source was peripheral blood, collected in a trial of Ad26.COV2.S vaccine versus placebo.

CDR3 bases: TGTGCCAGCAGTTACTCGTCCCAGCTTAACACTGAAGCTTTCTTT. Amino acids: CASSYSSQLNTEAFF. The V gene is TRBV6-5, the J gene TRBJ1-1; D call uncertain. The CDR3 has 15 amino acids. Germline CDR1 MNHEY, CDR2 SVGAGI. V lost 0 bases, J lost 2 bases, and 10 bases lay in between.